The 3 T cell receptor beta chains presented below share a single source sample, sequenced in a study of Graves' ophthalmopathy and Graves' hyperthyroidism. Amplified material comprised TCR beta CDR3 regions derived from RNA transcripts. The first-round RT-PCR employed HTBI primers together with the Qiagen OneStep RT-PCR kit. A multiplex PCR was then performed as the second round. TCRdb reprocessed the multiplex PCR reads via MiXCR and lists one record per CDR3 protein. The sample has tens of thousands of distinct CDR3 sequences; around 50% are singletons. Sequenced input: peripheral blood. Every receptor here comes from an adult man with Graves' ophthalmopathy.

V usage is TRBV29-1 and J usage is TRBJ2-6, with unresolved D. The CDR3 contains 15 residues. Germline V gene sequence: CDR1 SQVTM, CDR2 ANQGSEA. V was cut by 4 bases and J by 2 bases, with 12 bases left in between. CDR3 nucleotide sequence: TGCAGCGTTGTATTAACGCTTACTGGGGCCAACGTCCTGACTTTC. Encoded protein: CSVVLTLTGANVLTF.

The V and J genes are TRBV10-3 and TRBJ1-5; tentative D call: TRBD1 (5 bases). The ends were cut back, 5 bases at V and 6 bases at J, with 20 bases in the middle. The germline CDR1 and CDR2 sequences are ENHRY and SYGVKD. CDR3 length equals 16 residues. In nucleotides, the CDR3 is TGTGCCATCAGTACCGGACGGGGGGTTAGATCTCAGCCCCAGCATTTT. Amino acids: CAISTGRGVRSQPQHF.

This clonotype has a count of ten or more. V and J are TRBV29-1 and TRBJ2-7; D is perhaps TRBD2 (5 bases). Per the germline V gene, CDR1 is SQVTM and CDR2 is ANQGSEA. The CDR3 sequence is 11 residues long. Between the trimmed V and J ends, which lost 6 bases and 6 bases, there was a span of 12 bases. CDR3 DNA: TGCAGCGTCTCGAGGGTTTCCGAGCAGTACTTC. Its translation: CSVSRVSEQYF.